These T cell receptor beta chains were read from a single sample in a study of cytomegalovirus exposure and HLA in healthy donors. The table came from immunoSEQ multiplex PCR; TCRdb's copy has only in-frame clones and leaves some out. The sample comprises 90,000 to 130,000 clones, about 85% of which are singletons, and roughly 3% rests with the top ten. Specimen: PBMCs. Receptors were obtained from a woman between 18 and 29 years old in good health and CMV-seronegative. The CDR3 runs from the conserved cysteine through the conserved F or W. D genes are given only for firm matches. Clone size appears in some rows only: once, few, many, or a class for an expanded clone.

TRBD2	TRBJ2-3	once	14	TRBV10-3	TGTGCCACCCACTCAGCGGGGGAAGCAGATACGCAGTATTTT	CATHSAGEADTQYF
.	TRBJ1-2	.	12	TRBV28	TGTGCCAGCAGTTTTAGGGAGAATGGCTACACCTTC	CASSFRENGYTF
TRBD1	TRBJ1-2	.	16	TRBV2	TGTGCCAGCAGTGCTTCCGGGACAGACCCCGCCTATGGCTACACCTTC	CASSASGTDPAYGYTF
TRBD1	TRBJ2-7	.	16	TRBV25-1	TGTGCCAGCAGCGCCAGGGGGGACAGGGGTGTCCGAGGGCAGTACTTC	CASSARGDRGVRGQYF
.	TRBJ1-2	.	14	TRBV5-1	TGCGCCAGCAGCCCGGCGGGTACAAACTATGGCTACACCTTC	CASSPAGTNYGYTF
.	TRBJ2-1	.	13	TRBV6-5	TGTGCCAGCAGTTACTCGATCAGGGTTGAGCAGTTCTTC	CASSYSIRVEQFF
.	TRBJ1-4	.	14	TRBV2	TGTGCCAGCAGGACGGGACATCTTAATGAAAAACTGTTTTTT	CASRTGHLNEKLFF
.	TRBJ1-6	.	15	TRBV13	TGTGCCAGCAGCTTAGAATCGGGAGATAATTCACCCCTCCACTTT	CASSLESGDNSPLHF
.	TRBJ1-2	.	14	TRBV5-6	TGTGCCAGCAGCCAGATGGAGGCTAACTATGGCTACACCTTC	CASSQMEANYGYTF
TRBD2	TRBJ2-3	.	22	TRBV30	TGTGCCTGGAGTGGCGGGACGAGGGACGAGGGCAGCGGGGGGCGAAGGTCAGATACGCAGTATTTT	CAWSGGTRDEGSGGRRSDTQYF
TRBD1	TRBJ2-7	.	13	TRBV5-6	TGTGCCAGCAGTACCGGGACAGGTCAATCGCAGTACTTC	CASSTGTGQSQYF
TRBD1	TRBJ1-2	.	16	TRBV28	TGTGCCAGCTCAAAAGTCCCCCTCAGGGGGCTATATGGCTACACCTTC	CASSKVPLRGLYGYTF
TRBD2	TRBJ2-2	.	16	TRBV7-9	TGTGCCAGCACCCATTTCCTAGCGGCGAACACCGGGGAGCTGTTTTTT	CASTHFLAANTGELFF
TRBD1	TRBJ1-2	.	15	TRBV30	TGTGCCCTCCAGGGGGGACAGGGGGCCTCGGGTGGCTACACCTTC	CALQGGQGASGGYTF
.	TRBJ1-3	.	14	TRBV14	TGTGCCAGCAGCCGACGAATGACAGGAAACACCATATATTTT	CASSRRMTGNTIYF
.	TRBJ2-7	.	16	TRBV18	TGTGCCAGCTCACCACCGGGGGCAGGGAATCAGGGAAGGCAGTACTTC	CASSPPGAGNQGRQYF
TRBD2	TRBJ2-7	.	16	TRBV19	TGTGCCAGTAGTTGGACTAGCGGGGGACCCTCCTACGAGCAGTACTTC	CASSWTSGGPSYEQYF
.	TRBJ2-2	.	15	TRBV5-1	TGCGCCAGCAGCTTGGCGGTGGGCAGCACCGGGGAGCTGTTTTTT	CASSLAVGSTGELFF
.	TRBJ2-7	few	13	TRBV2	TGTGCCAGCAGTGAAGCGCCGCACGGTCAGCAGTACTTC	CASSEAPHGQQYF
.	TRBJ1-1	.	12	TRBV7-9	TGTGCCAGCAGCAAGGAGGGGACTGAAGCTTTCTTT	CASSKEGTEAFF
.	TRBJ2-6	.	14	TRBV10-3	TGTGCCATCAGCGATAGCTCTGGGGCCAACGTCCTGACTTTC	CAISDSSGANVLTF
.	TRBJ1-2	once	12	TRBV6-4	TGTGCCATAGACAAAACTAACTATGGCTACACCTTC	CAIDKTNYGYTF
.	TRBJ2-2	.	16	TRBV5-1	TGCGCCAGCGGCACGGTGGGGACACTGAACACCGGGGAGCTGTTTTTT	CASGTVGTLNTGELFF
TRBD1	TRBJ1-2	.	20	TRBV2	TGTGCCAGCATTGTCTTTCTCGACCTCTACCGGGACAGGGTTAACTATGGCCACACCTTC	CASIVFLDLYRDRVNYGHTF
.	TRBJ2-7	.	13	TRBV6-6	TGTGCCAGCAGTGCCAGGGTAGGGGGCGAGCAGTACTTC	CASSARVGGEQYF
TRBD1	TRBJ1-2	.	16	TRBV4-1	TGCGCCAGCAGCCAAGAACCGGGACAGAACAACTATGGCTACACCTTC	CASSQEPGQNNYGYTF
.	TRBJ1-2	.	14	TRBV6-5	TGTGCCAGCAGTTACTTAGGGGATCGGGTCGGCTACACCTTC	CASSYLGDRVGYTF
TRBD2	TRBJ2-5	.	13	TRBV29-1	TGCAGCGTCTTAGCGGGGATCGGGGAGACCCAGTACTTC	CSVLAGIGETQYF
TRBD1	TRBJ1-5	.	17	TRBV19	TGTGCCAGTAGCCCTCTGCTTGCAGGGGGCAGAGACCAGCCCCAGCATTTT	CASSPLLAGGRDQPQHF
.	TRBJ1-1	.	11	TRBV6-6	TGTGCCAGCAGTCCGGGTACTGAAGCTTTCTTT	CASSPGTEAFF
.	TRBJ1-2	.	15	TRBV6-1	TGTGCCAGCAGTGACCAGGGTTTAGCTAACTATGGCTACACCTTC	CASSDQGLANYGYTF
.	TRBJ1-2	.	16	TRBV7-6	TGTGCCAGCAGCCCTGACCGACAGGACCCTAACTATGGCTACACCTTC	CASSPDRQDPNYGYTF
TRBD1	TRBJ2-5	.	17	TRBV18	TGTGCCAGCTCACCAGGTGTACAGGCAGGGGGACAAGAGACCCAGTACTTC	CASSPGVQAGGQETQYF
TRBD1	TRBJ1-2	.	14	TRBV27	TGTGCCAGCAGTGAGGGACAGCCGGGGCTTGGCTACACCTTC	CASSEGQPGLGYTF
.	TRBJ2-7	once	13	TRBV6-5	TGTGCCAGCAGTTACTCAGAACTCTACGAGCAGTACTTC	CASSYSELYEQYF
.	TRBJ1-1	.	13	TRBV6-1	TGTGCCAGCGGGCGGGGTGCGAACACTGAAGCTTTCTTT	CASGRGANTEAFF
TRBD1	TRBJ2-1	.	11	TRBV30	TGTGCCTGGAGTGTAGGGGACAGGCAGTTCTTC	CAWSVGDRQFF
.	TRBJ2-7	.	15	TRBV18	TGTGCCAGCTCCCCCTGGGTGGGCGACTCCTACGAGCAGTACTTC	CASSPWVGDSYEQYF
.	TRBJ2-5	.	14	TRBV7-9	TGTGCCAGCAGCGAGGGGGGACAGCAAGAGACCCAGTACTTC	CASSEGGQQETQYF
TRBD1	TRBJ2-3	.	17	TRBV10-2	TGCGCCAGCAGTCTTTTGCGGACAGGGCTGAGCACAGATACGCAGTATTTT	CASSLLRTGLSTDTQYF